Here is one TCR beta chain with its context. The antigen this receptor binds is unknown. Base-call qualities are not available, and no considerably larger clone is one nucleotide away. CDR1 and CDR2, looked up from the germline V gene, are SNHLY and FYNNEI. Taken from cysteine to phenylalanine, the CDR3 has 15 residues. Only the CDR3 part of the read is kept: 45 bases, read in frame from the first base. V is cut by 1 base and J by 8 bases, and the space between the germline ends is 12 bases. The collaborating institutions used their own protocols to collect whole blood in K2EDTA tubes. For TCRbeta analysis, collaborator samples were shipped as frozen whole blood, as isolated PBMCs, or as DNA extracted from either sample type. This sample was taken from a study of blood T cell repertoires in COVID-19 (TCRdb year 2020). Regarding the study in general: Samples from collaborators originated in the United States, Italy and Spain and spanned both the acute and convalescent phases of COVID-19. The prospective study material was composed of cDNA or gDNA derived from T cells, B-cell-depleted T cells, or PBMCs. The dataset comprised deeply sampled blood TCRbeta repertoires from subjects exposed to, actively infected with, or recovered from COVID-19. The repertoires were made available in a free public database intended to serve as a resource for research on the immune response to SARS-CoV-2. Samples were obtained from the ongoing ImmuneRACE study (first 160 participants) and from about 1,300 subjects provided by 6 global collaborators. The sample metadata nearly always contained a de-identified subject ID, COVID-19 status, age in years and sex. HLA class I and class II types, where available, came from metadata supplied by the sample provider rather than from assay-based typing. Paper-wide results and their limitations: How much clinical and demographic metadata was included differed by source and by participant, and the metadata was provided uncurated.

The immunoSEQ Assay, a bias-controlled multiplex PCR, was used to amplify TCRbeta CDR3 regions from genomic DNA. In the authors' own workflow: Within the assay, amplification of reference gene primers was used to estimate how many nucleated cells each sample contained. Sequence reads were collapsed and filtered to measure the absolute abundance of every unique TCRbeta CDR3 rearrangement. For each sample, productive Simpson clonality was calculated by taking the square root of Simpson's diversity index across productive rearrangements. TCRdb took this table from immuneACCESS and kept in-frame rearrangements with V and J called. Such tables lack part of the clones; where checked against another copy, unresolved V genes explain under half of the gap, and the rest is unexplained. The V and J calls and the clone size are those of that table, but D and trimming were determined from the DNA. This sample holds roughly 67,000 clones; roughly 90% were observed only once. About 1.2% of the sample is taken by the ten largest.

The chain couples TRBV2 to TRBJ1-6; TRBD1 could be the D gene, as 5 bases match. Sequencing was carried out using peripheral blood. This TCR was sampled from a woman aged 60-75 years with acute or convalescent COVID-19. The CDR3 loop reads CASSEDRQRDSPLHF. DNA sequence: TGTGCCAGCAGTGAAGACAGGCAGAGAGATTCACCCCTCCACTTT.